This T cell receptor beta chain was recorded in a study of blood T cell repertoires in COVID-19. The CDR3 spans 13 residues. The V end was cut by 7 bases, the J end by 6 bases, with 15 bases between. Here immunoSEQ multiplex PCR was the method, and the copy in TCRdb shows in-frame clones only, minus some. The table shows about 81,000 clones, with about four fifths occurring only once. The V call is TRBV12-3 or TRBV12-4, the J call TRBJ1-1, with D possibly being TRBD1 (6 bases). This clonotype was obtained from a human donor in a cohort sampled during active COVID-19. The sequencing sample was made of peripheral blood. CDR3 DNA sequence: TGTGCCAGCACTCTGGACAGATGGTCTGAAGCTTTCTTT. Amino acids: CASTLDRWSEAFF.